This T cell receptor (beta chain) was captured in a study of blood T cell repertoires in COVID-19. At the level of the study: Samples representing acute and convalescent COVID-19 were sourced from the United States, Italy and Spain. From T cells, B-cell-depleted T cells, or PBMCs came the material, which was cDNA or gDNA.

Original analysis: Nucleated cell number was recorded as an estimate derived from reference gene primer amplification. The protocol was immunoSEQ multiplex PCR, while the TCRdb copy is restricted to in-frame clones and leaves out a portion. Clone size and V and J calls were adopted from that table, with D and trimming inferred from the DNA. The table shows roughly 250,000 clones, with around 86% occurring only once. Trimming cost V 1 base and J 1 base, with 13 bases left between them. The CDR3 runs to 16 residues. CDR1 is KGHSH and CDR2 is LQKENI in the germline V gene. Sequenced material: peripheral blood. This clonotype originated in a woman between 55 and 75 years old with active or convalescent COVID-19. The V and J genes are TRBV18 and TRBJ1-1; a weak D match, TRBD1 (6 bases). The CDR3 protein is CASSPRNRVTNTEAFF. CDR3 sequence (DNA): TGTGCCAGCTCACCACGGAACAGGGTAACGAACACTGAAGCTTTCTTT.